This T cell receptor (beta chain) stems from a study of technical replicates of blood from a few donors. The CDR3 contains 15 residues. Trimming removed 5 bases from V and 2 bases from J, with 16 bases in between. The germline CDR1 and CDR2 sequences are LNHDA and SQIVND (reference sequence). Assay used: immunoSEQ multiplex PCR; TCRdb lists only in-frame clones, some missing. This repertoire shows around 90,000 clones, approximately 94% found once; its top ten account for roughly 0.4%. The clonotype comes from a human donor in good health. The specimen was T cells isolated from PBMCs. This chain joins TRBV19 and TRBJ2-7; D gene uncertain. The CDR3 protein is CASSGGPTTTYEQYF. DNA of the CDR3: TGTGCCAGTAGTGGCGGCCCTACCACTACCTACGAGCAGTACTTC.